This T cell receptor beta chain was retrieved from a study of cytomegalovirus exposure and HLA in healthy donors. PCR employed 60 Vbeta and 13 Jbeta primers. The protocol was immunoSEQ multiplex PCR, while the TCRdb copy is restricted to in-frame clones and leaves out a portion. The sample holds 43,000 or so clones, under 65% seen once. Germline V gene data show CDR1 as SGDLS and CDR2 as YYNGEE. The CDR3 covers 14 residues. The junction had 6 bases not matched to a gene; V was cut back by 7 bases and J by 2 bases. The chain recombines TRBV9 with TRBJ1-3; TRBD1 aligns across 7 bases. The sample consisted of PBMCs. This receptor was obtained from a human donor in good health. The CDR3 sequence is CASGDRAAGNTIYF. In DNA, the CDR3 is TGTGCCAGCGGTGACAGGGCGGCTGGAAACACCATATATTTT.